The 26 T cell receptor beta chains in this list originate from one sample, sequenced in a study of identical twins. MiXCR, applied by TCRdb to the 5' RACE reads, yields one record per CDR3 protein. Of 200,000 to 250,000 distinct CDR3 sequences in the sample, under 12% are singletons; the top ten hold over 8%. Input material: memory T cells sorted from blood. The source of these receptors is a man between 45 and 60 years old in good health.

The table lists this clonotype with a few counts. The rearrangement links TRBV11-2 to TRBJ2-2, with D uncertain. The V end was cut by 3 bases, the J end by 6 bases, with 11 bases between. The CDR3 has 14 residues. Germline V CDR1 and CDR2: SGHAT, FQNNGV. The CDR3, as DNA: TGTGCCAGCAGCTTCTCGGTGTTCCCCGGGGAGCTGTTTTTT. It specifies CASSFSVFPGELFF.

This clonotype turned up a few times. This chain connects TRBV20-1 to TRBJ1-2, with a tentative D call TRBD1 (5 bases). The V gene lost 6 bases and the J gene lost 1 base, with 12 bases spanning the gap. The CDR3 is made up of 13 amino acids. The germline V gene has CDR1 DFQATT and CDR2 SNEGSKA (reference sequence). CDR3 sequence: CSANHQGNYGYTF. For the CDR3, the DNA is TGCAGTGCGAACCACCAGGGTAACTATGGCTACACCTTC.

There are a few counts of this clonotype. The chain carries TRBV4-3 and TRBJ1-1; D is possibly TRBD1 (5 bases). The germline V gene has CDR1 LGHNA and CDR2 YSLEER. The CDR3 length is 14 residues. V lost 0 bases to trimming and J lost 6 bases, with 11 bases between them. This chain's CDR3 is CASSQDSQGSEAFF. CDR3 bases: TGCGCCAGCAGCCAAGATAGCCAGGGTTCTGAAGCTTTCTTT.

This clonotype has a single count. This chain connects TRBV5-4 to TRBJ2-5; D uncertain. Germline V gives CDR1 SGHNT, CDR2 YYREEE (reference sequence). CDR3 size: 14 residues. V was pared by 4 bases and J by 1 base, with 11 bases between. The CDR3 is CASSLSPSQETQYF. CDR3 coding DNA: TGTGCCAGCAGCCTCTCCCCCAGCCAAGAGACCCAGTACTTC.

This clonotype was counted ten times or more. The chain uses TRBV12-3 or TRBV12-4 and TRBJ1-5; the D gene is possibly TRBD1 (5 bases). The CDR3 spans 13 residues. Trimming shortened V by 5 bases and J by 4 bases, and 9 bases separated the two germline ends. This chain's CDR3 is CASSGTWNQPQHF. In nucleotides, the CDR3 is TGTGCCAGCAGTGGGACCTGGAATCAGCCCCAGCATTTT.

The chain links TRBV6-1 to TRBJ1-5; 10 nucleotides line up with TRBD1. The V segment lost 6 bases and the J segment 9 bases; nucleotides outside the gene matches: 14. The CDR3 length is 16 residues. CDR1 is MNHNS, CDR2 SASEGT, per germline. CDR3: CASSPRDRGTFWPQHF. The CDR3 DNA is TGTGCCAGCAGCCCCCGGGACAGGGGAACATTTTGGCCCCAGCATTTT.

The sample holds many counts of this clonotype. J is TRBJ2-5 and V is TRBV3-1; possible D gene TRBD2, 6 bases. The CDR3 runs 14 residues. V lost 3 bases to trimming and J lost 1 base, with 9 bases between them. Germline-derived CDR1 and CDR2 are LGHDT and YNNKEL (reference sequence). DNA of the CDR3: TGTGCCAGCAGCCATAGGACTACCCAAGAGACCCAGTACTTC. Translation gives CASSHRTTQETQYF.

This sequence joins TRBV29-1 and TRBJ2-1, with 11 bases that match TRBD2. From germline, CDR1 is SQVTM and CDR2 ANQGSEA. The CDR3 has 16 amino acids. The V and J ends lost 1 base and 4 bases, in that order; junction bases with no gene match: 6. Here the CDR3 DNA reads TGCAGCGTTGAAGGTGGTAGCGGGGGGGCGTACAATGAGCAGTTCTTC. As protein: CSVEGGSGGAYNEQFF.

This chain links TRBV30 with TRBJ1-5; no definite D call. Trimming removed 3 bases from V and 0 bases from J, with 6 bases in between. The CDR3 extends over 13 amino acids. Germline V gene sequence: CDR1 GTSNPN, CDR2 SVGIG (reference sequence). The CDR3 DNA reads TGTGCCTGGAGGGACTATAGCAATCAGCCCCAGCATTTT. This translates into CAWRDYSNQPQHF.

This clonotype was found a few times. As DNA, the CDR3 is TGTGCCAGCAGCTTGGCCCAGGAACAGTTCTTC. Translated: CASSLAQEQFF. The rearrangement links TRBV5-6 to TRBJ2-1; D is uncertain. V dropped 0 bases and J dropped 13 bases, with 8 bases sitting between them. Germline V gene sequence: CDR1 SGHDT, CDR2 YYEEEE. There are 11 residues in the CDR3.

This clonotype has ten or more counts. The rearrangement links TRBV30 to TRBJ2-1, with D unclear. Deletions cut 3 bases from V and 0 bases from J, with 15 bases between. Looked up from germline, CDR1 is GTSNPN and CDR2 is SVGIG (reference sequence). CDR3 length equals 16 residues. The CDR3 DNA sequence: TGTGCCTGGAGCGTAAGTGGGTTAAGCTCCTACAATGAGCAGTTCTTC. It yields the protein CAWSVSGLSSYNEQFF.

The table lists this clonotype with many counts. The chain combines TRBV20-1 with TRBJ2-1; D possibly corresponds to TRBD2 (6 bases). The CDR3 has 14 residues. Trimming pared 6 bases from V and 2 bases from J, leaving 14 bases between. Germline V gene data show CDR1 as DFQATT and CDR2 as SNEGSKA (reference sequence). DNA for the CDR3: TGCAGTGCAGGTCTACCGGGGGCCTACAATGAGCAGTTCTTC. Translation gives CSAGLPGAYNEQFF.

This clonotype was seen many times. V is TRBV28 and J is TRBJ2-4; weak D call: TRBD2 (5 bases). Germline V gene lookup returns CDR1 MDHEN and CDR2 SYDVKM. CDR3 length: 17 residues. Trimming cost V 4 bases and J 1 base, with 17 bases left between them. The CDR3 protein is CASSWSPEAVAKNIQYF. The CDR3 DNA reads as TGTGCCAGCAGTTGGAGTCCGGAGGCGGTGGCCAAAAACATTCAGTACTTC. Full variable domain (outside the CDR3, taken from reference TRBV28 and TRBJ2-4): DVKVTQSSRYLVKRTGEKVFLECVQDMDHENMFWYRQDPGLGLRLIYFSYDVKMKEKGDIPEGYSVSREKKERFSLILESASTNQTSMYLCASSWSPEAVAKNIQYFGAGTRLSVL.

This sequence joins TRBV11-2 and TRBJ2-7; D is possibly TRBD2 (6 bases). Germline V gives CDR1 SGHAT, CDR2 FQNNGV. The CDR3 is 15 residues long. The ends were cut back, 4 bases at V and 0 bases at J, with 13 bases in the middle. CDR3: CASSSPGVSSYEQYF. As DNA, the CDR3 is TGTGCCAGCAGCTCGCCGGGGGTCTCCTCCTACGAGCAGTACTTC.

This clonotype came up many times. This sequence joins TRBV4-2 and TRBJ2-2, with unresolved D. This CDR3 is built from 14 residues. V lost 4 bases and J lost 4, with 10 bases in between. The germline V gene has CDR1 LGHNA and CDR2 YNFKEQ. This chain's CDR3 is CASSRGVGTGELFF. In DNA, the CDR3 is TGTGCCAGCAGCCGCGGTGTGGGCACCGGGGAGCTGTTTTTT.

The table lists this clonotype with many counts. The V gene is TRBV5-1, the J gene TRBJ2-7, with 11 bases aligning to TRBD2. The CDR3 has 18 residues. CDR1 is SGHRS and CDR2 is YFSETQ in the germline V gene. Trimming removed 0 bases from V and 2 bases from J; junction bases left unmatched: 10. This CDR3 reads CASSLVPGLAEPTYEQYF. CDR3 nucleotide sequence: TGCGCCAGCAGCTTGGTCCCGGGACTAGCGGAACCTACCTACGAGCAGTACTTC.

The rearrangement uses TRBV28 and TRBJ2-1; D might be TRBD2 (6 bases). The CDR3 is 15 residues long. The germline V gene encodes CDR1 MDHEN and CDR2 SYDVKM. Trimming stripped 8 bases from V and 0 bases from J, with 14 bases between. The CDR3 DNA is TGTGCCAGCCGCGGAGGGATAAGCTCCTACAATGAGCAGTTCTTC. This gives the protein CASRGGISSYNEQFF.

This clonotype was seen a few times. DNA for the CDR3: TGTGCCAGCAGCTTAGCGGGGGACAGCCAATTTGAAAAACTGTTTTTT. Translating it yields CASSLAGDSQFEKLFF. The genes are TRBV7-2 and TRBJ1-4, with 7 positions matching TRBD1. The length of the CDR3 is 16 residues. Germline CDR1 and CDR2: SGHTA and FQGNSA. J was trimmed by 7 bases and V by 0 bases; bases with no gene match: 8.

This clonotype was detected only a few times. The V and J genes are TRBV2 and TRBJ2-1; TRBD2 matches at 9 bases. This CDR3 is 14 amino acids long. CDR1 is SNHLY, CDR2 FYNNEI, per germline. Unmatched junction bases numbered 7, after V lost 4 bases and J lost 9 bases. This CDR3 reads CASSAAGGPSEQFF. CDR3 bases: TGTGCCAGCAGTGCTGCGGGGGGGCCCAGTGAGCAGTTCTTC.

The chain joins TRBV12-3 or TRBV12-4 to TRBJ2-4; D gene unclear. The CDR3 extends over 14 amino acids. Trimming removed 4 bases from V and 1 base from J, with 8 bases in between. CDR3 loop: CASSYDGAKNIQYF. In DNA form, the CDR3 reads TGTGCCAGCAGTTACGACGGGGCCAAAAACATTCAGTACTTC.

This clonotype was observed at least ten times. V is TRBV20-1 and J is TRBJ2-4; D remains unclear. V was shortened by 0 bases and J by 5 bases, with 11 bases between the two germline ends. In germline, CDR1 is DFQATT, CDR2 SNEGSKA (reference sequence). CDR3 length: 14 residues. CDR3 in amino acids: CSARDASLQNIQYF. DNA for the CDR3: TGCAGTGCTAGAGATGCCAGTCTCCAAAACATTCAGTACTTC.

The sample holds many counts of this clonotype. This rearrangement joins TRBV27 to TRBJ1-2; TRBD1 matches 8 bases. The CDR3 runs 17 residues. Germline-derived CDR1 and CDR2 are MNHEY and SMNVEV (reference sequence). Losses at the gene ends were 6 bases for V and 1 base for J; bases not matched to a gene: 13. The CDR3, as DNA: TGTGCCAGCAGGGCCGGGACAGGATCCCGGGGTAACTATGGCTACACCTTC. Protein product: CASRAGTGSRGNYGYTF.

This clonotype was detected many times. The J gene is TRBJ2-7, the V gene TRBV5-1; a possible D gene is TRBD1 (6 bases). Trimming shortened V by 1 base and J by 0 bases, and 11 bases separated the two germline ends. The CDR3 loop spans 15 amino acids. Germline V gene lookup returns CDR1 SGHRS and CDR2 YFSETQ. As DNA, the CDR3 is TGCGCCAGCAGCTTGCAGGGGTCCCCCTCCTACGAGCAGTACTTC. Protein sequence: CASSLQGSPSYEQYF. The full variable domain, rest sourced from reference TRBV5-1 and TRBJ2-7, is KAGVTQTPRYLIKTRGQQVTLSCSPISGHRSVSWYQQTPGQGLQFLFEYFSETQRNKGNFPGRFSGRQFSNSRSEMNVSTLELGDSALYLCASSLQGSPSYEQYFGPGTRLTVT.

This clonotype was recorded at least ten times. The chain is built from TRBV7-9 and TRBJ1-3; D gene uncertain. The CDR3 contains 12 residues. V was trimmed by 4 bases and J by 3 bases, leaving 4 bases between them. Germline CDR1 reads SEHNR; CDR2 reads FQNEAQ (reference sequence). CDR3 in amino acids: CASSSIGNTIYF. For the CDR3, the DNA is TGTGCCAGCAGCTCTATTGGAAACACCATATATTTT.

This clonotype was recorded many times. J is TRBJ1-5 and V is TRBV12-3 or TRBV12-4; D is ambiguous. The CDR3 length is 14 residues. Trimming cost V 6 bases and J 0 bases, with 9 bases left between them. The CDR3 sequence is CASSINYSNQPQHF. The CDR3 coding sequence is TGTGCCAGCAGCATCAATTATAGCAATCAGCCCCAGCATTTT.

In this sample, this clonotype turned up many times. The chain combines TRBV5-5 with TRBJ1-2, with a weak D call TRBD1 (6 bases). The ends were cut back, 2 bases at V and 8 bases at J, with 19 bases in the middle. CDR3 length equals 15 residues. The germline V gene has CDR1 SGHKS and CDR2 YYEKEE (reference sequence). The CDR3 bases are TGTGCCAGCAGCTTTGGGGGCGGGACGCGGCGGGGCTACACCTTC. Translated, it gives CASSFGGGTRRGYTF.